These 22 T cell receptor beta chains were all obtained from the same sample, sequenced in a study of lymphopenia after photon versus proton radiotherapy. Measured with immunoSEQ multiplex PCR; TCRdb has only the in-frame clones, and not every one. The sample includes around 20,000 clones, roughly 91% of them seen just once. The sample here was peripheral blood, taken from a patient treated with proton-based radiotherapy. The receptors come from an older man with esophageal cancer.

The chain is built from TRBV4-2 and TRBJ1-2; D might be TRBD1 (5 bases). Per germline, CDR1 LGHNA and CDR2 YNFKEQ. This CDR3 region has 14 residues. Trimming removed 1 base at V and 8 bases at J, with 14 bases between. As DNA, the CDR3 is TGTGCCAGCAGCCAAGTTGGGGGAATAGTGGGCTACACCTTC. It codes for CASSQVGGIVGYTF.

The CDR3 DNA reads TGTGCCAGCAGCCTAGGACAGGGGGAATCCTACGAGCAGTACTTC. It encodes CASSLGQGESYEQYF. The rearrangement joins TRBV7-6 to TRBJ2-7, with 10 bases that match TRBD1. CDR1 is SGHVS, CDR2 FNYEAQ, per germline. With V trimmed by 5 bases and J by 1 base, 5 bases remained unmatched. The CDR3 covers 15 residues.

The chain has TRBV5-4 and TRBJ2-3; the D is unclear. V shed 0 bases and J shed 1 base, with 15 bases lying between them. This CDR3 has 17 amino acids. Per the germline V gene, CDR1 is SGHNT and CDR2 is YYREEE (reference sequence). CDR3 residues: CASSLGGRSAGTDTQYF. CDR3 DNA sequence: TGTGCCAGCAGCTTGGGAGGCCGATCCGCTGGCACAGATACGCAGTATTTT.

The rearrangement links TRBV5-1 to TRBJ2-7; D is unresolved. V was trimmed by 0 bases and J by 2 bases, leaving 9 bases between them. The CDR3 runs 14 residues. The germline V gene encodes CDR1 SGHRS and CDR2 YFSETQ. DNA of the CDR3: TGCGCCAGCAGCTTGGGTGTCAGAGCCTACGAGCAGTACTTC. This sequence encodes CASSLGVRAYEQYF.

The chain employs TRBV11-2 and TRBJ2-3; 10 bases line up with TRBD1. V dropped 5 bases and J dropped 1; count of bases not matched to a gene: 9. There are 17 residues in the CDR3. Germline CDR1 is SGHAT and CDR2 is FQNNGV. In DNA, the CDR3 is TGTGCCAGCAGCCCGGGACAGGGGTTTTCTGGCACAGATACGCAGTATTTT. Translated: CASSPGQGFSGTDTQYF.

The chain recombines TRBV19 with TRBJ1-1; TRBD1 is a possible D gene (5 bases). V was trimmed by 3 bases and J by 0 bases, leaving 17 bases between them. The germline V gene encodes CDR1 LNHDA and CDR2 SQIVND (reference sequence). The CDR3 has 17 amino acids. The chain's CDR3 is CASSIGRALSMNTEAFF. DNA for the CDR3: TGTGCCAGTAGTATCGGCAGGGCTCTTTCCATGAACACTGAAGCTTTCTTT.

This clone has more than one count but fewer than ten. The chain links TRBV7-2 to TRBJ2-7; D possibly corresponds to TRBD1 (5 bases). The CDR3 extends over 13 amino acids. V lost 5 bases and J lost 3, with 11 bases in between. Germline V gene data show CDR1 as SGHTA and CDR2 as FQGNSA. The chain's CDR3 is CASSPQGFYEQYF. CDR3 sequence (DNA): TGTGCCAGCAGCCCCCAGGGTTTCTACGAGCAGTACTTC.

On this clone itself: Distinct nucleotide sequences in the sample also encode this CDR3. This chain connects TRBV5-1 to TRBJ2-1, with 7 bases that match TRBD1. The CDR3 is made up of 14 amino acids. V gave up 4 bases and J gave up 8 bases; unmatched junction bases: 9. Looked up from germline, CDR1 is SGHRS and CDR2 is YFSETQ. CDR3 in amino acids: CASSPRTGSHEQFF. CDR3 DNA: TGCGCCAGCAGCCCCCGGACAGGTTCCCATGAGCAGTTCTTC.

J is TRBJ2-1 and V is TRBV9; D is perhaps TRBD1 (6 bases). Trimming removed 0 bases at V and 7 bases at J, with 20 bases between. CDR1 SGDLS and CDR2 YYNGEE come from the germline V gene. CDR3 size: 17 residues. Here the CDR3 DNA reads TGTGCCAGCAGCGTAGTTGGGGCAGGGGTCAATCATAATGAGCAGTTCTTC. Protein: CASSVVGAGVNHNEQFF.

This chain joins TRBV7-3 and TRBJ2-3, with D perhaps TRBD2 (5 bases). The germline V gene encodes CDR1 SGHTA and CDR2 FQGTGA. V shed 1 base and J shed 0 bases, with 8 bases lying between them. The CDR3 runs 15 residues. The CDR3 DNA reads TGTGCCAGCAGCTTAAACGAGGGAAGCACAGATACGCAGTATTTT. Residues: CASSLNEGSTDTQYF.

The chain couples TRBV19 to TRBJ2-7, with D perhaps TRBD1 (6 bases). Germline V lookup: CDR1 LNHDA, CDR2 SQIVND (reference sequence). With 2 bases removed from V and 3 bases from J, the gap between germline ends came to 23 bases. CDR3 length equals 18 residues. In DNA, the CDR3 is TGTGCCAGTAGTATACCCTTGCCCGACAGGAAAAAAAGCTACGAGCAGTACTTC. This sequence encodes CASSIPLPDRKKSYEQYF.

This chain links TRBV18 with TRBJ1-1; D remains ambiguous. Germline V CDR1 and CDR2: KGHSH, LQKENI. Trimming removed 8 bases at V and 0 bases at J, with 10 bases between. This CDR3 has 13 residues. CDR3: CASTSVLNTEAFF. In DNA, the CDR3 is TGTGCCAGCACGTCGGTCTTGAACACTGAAGCTTTCTTT.

V is TRBV7-9 and J is TRBJ1-2; unclear D gene. Per germline, CDR1 SEHNR and CDR2 FQNEAQ (reference sequence). V was trimmed by 3 bases and J by 6 bases, leaving 17 bases between them. There are 15 residues in the CDR3. CDR3 region: CASSFSGFAAHGYTF. The CDR3 DNA is TGTGCCAGCAGCTTTTCGGGCTTCGCAGCACATGGCTACACCTTC.

CDR3 DNA sequence: TGTGCCAGCAGTGAATCAGGGACAGGCTCTGGAAACACCATATATTTT. Protein product: CASSESGTGSGNTIYF. V gene TRBV25-1 combines with J gene TRBJ1-3; 8 bases agree with TRBD1. After removal of 1 base from V and 0 bases from J, the junction contained 2 bases not matched to a gene. There are 16 residues in the CDR3. Germline V gene data show CDR1 as MGHDK and CDR2 as SYGVNS.

This chain links TRBV30 with TRBJ1-2, with D possibly being TRBD1 (5 bases). Germline-derived CDR1 and CDR2 are GTSNPN and SVGIG (reference sequence). The V end lost 2 bases, the J end lost 3 bases, and 19 bases lay between the germline ends. The length of the CDR3 is 16 residues. The CDR3 region has the DNA TGTGCCTGGAGTTCTATTCCCACCGGGGCGCACTATGGCTACACCTTC. Encoded protein: CAWSSIPTGAHYGYTF. Complete variable domain (other parts from reference TRBV30 and TRBJ1-2): SQTIHQWPATLVQPVGSPLSLECTVEGTSNPNLYWYRQAAGRGLQLLFYSVGIGQISSEVPQNLSASRPQDRQFILSSKKLLLSDSGFYLCAWSSIPTGAHYGYTFGSGTRLTVV.

This clone was observed a single time. The J gene is TRBJ1-1, the V gene TRBV12-5; no definite D call. The CDR3 sequence is 13 residues long. Germline assignment: CDR1 LGHNT and CDR2 FRNRAP. Trimming removed 2 bases at V and 0 bases at J, with 4 bases between. The CDR3 sequence is CASGLRMNTEAFF. CDR3 nucleotide sequence: TGTGCTAGTGGTTTGAGGATGAACACTGAAGCTTTCTTT.

The rearrangement links TRBV5-1 to TRBJ2-7, with TRBD1 identical over 10 bases. The CDR3 totals 14 residues. J was trimmed by 5 bases and V by 0 bases; bases with no gene match: 2. The germline CDR1 and CDR2 sequences are SGHRS and YFSETQ. CDR3 in amino acids: CASSLEGTGDEQYF. CDR3 nucleotide sequence: TGCGCCAGCAGCTTGGAGGGGACAGGGGACGAGCAGTACTTC.

The V and J genes are TRBV7-3 and TRBJ1-2; the D gene is possibly TRBD1 (5 bases). V lost 0 bases, J lost 3 bases, and 14 bases lay in between. The length of the CDR3 is 16 residues. CDR1 is SGHTA, CDR2 FQGTGA, per germline. The CDR3, as DNA: TGTGCCAGCAGCTTAACAGGCGTCGGGGGACACTATGGCTACACCTTC. It specifies CASSLTGVGGHYGYTF.

This chain connects TRBV18 to TRBJ2-1, with a tentative D call TRBD1 (5 bases). Germline CDR1 KGHSH, CDR2 LQKENI. CDR3 length: 13 amino acids. Trimming removed 1 base at V and 4 bases at J, with 5 bases between. The CDR3 sequence: CASSPHRYNEQFF. The CDR3 DNA follows: TGTGCCAGCTCACCACACAGGTACAATGAGCAGTTCTTC.

The chain uses TRBV6-4 and TRBJ2-1; D might be TRBD1 or TRBD2, each matching 5 bases. The CDR3 length is 14 residues. Trimming removed 6 bases from V and 4 bases from J, with 13 bases in between. CDR1 and CDR2 (germline): MRHNA, SNTAGT. This chain's CDR3 is CASRQGTSYNEQFF. The DNA of the CDR3 is TGTGCCAGCAGGCAAGGGACCTCATACAATGAGCAGTTCTTC.

This chain uses TRBV5-1 with TRBJ2-6; D remains unclear. The CDR3 consists of 16 residues. Germline V gene sequence: CDR1 SGHRS, CDR2 YFSETQ. The ends were cut back, 0 bases at V and 0 bases at J, with 7 bases in the middle. CDR3 sequence: CASSLAGDSGANVLTF. The CDR3 nucleotides are TGCGCCAGCAGCTTGGCTGGAGACTCTGGGGCCAACGTCCTGACTTTC.

The rearrangement joins TRBV5-1 to TRBJ2-7; the match to TRBD1 covers 9 bases. V lost 6 bases, J lost 3 bases, and 4 bases stayed unmatched. The germline CDR1 and CDR2 sequences are SGHRS and YFSETQ. The CDR3 consists of 13 residues. The CDR3 reads CASKPGQGYEQYF. CDR3 in DNA: TGCGCCAGCAAACCGGGACAGGGCTACGAGCAGTACTTC.